These 32 T cell receptor beta chains originate from one sample sequenced in a study of blood T cell repertoires in COVID-19. The assay was immunoSEQ multiplex PCR, and TCRdb's table has in-frame clones only and misses some. Found here are 100,000 to 150,000 clones, 80% to 95% of them singletons; the top ten hold roughly 2.1%. The specimen was peripheral blood. These receptors originate from a man aged 50 or older with COVID-19, enrolled during active disease.

The chain is built from TRBV3-1 (or the pseudogene TRBV3-2) and TRBJ1-2; TRBD1 is a possible D gene (5 bases). CDR1 LGHDT and CDR2 YNNKEL come from the germline V gene (reference sequence). The CDR3 totals 13 residues. V was trimmed by 4 bases and J by 8 bases, leaving 14 bases between them. CDR3 region: CASSLLPGGGYTF. The CDR3 region has the DNA TGTGCCAGCAGCCTCCTCCCCGGGGGGGGCTACACCTTC.

The CDR3 DNA reads as TGTGCCAGCAGCTTAGCCGGGGGTGTCGGGGAGCTGTTTTTT. Translation gives CASSLAGGVGELFF. The V and J genes are TRBV5-6 and TRBJ2-2; perhaps TRBD2 as D (6 bases). V was trimmed by 2 bases and J by 7 bases, leaving 12 bases between them. Germline V lookup: CDR1 SGHDT, CDR2 YYEEEE. This CDR3 contains 14 residues.

The J gene is TRBJ2-5, the V gene TRBV5-1; no definite D call. The CDR3 is 16 amino acids. V was clipped by 1 base and J by 2 bases, with 15 bases between them. CDR1 is SGHRS and CDR2 is YFSETQ in the germline V gene. The CDR3 DNA reads TGCGCCAGCAGCTTGCCGCTTGGGCCGACGCAAGAGACCCAGTACTTC. Encoded protein: CASSLPLGPTQETQYF.

The chain couples TRBV5-1 to TRBJ2-7; D might be TRBD1 (5 bases). CDR3 size: 13 residues. V was clipped by 3 bases and J by 2 bases, with 9 bases between them. CDR1 SGHRS and CDR2 YFSETQ come from the germline V gene. The CDR3 bases are TGCGCCAGCAGCTCCGACAGTCCCTACGAGCAGTACTTC. Translated, it gives CASSSDSPYEQYF.

This rearrangement joins TRBV28 to TRBJ2-2, with no clear D. V lost 8 bases and J 1 base, leaving 11 bases between the germline ends. The CDR3 contains 14 residues. CDR1 MDHEN and CDR2 SYDVKM come from the germline V gene. The CDR3 reads CASGSAGNTGELFF. CDR3 DNA: TGTGCCAGCGGCTCCGCAGGGAACACCGGGGAGCTGTTTTTT.

The chain recombines TRBV4-2 with TRBJ2-7; D not certain. V was cut by 1 base and J by 3 bases, with 4 bases left in between. Germline CDR1 LGHNA, CDR2 YNFKEQ. This CDR3 is built from 12 residues. The CDR3 loop reads CASSQGSYEQYF. CDR3 DNA: TGTGCCAGCAGCCAAGGGAGCTACGAGCAGTACTTC.

V usage is TRBV18 and J usage is TRBJ1-1, with D possibly matching TRBD1 (5 bases). The germline gives CDR1 KGHSH, CDR2 LQKENI. Trimming took off 2 bases at V and 4 bases at J, with 14 bases between the two ends. There are 15 residues in the CDR3. The CDR3 protein is CASSPSLGGGTEAFF. In DNA, the CDR3 is TGTGCCAGCTCACCATCTTTGGGGGGGGGCACTGAAGCTTTCTTT.

The V and J genes are TRBV12-3 or TRBV12-4 and TRBJ1-4; D unresolved. The V end lost 5 bases, the J end lost 7 bases, and 11 bases lay between the germline ends. The length of the CDR3 is 13 residues. In DNA form, the CDR3 reads TGTGCCAGCAGTAGGCGGGATCCTGAAAAACTGTTTTTT. The encoded protein is CASSRRDPEKLFF.

V is TRBV7-8 and J is TRBJ2-1; perhaps TRBD1 as D (6 bases). The CDR3 contains 14 residues. Germline assignment: CDR1 SGHVS and CDR2 FQNEAQ. Trimming took off 6 bases at V and 8 bases at J, with 17 bases between the two ends. Written as DNA, the CDR3 is TGTGCCAGCAGGCCCCATAGGGGGACCGATGAGCAGTTCTTC. Its translation is CASRPHRGTDEQFF.

This clone was recorded once. The chain recombines TRBV3-1 (or the pseudogene TRBV3-2) with TRBJ1-2, with 9 bases aligning to TRBD1. In germline, CDR1 is LGHDT, CDR2 YNNKEL (reference sequence). J gave up 3 bases and V 3 bases, and 5 bases lay outside the gene matches. The CDR3 covers 15 residues. The CDR3: CASSQPGTGYYGYTF. The CDR3 DNA sequence: TGTGCCAGCAGCCAGCCCGGGACAGGGTACTATGGCTACACCTTC.

This chain connects TRBV5-5 to TRBJ2-7; 7 bases align to TRBD2. CDR3 length equals 15 residues. Germline CDR1 SGHKS, CDR2 YYEKEE (reference sequence). V was clipped by 0 bases and J by 7 bases; unmatched bases: 10. As DNA, the CDR3 is TGTGCCAGCAGCTTGGTCGGGGGAGGGCCGGGGGAGCAGTACTTC. It is translated as CASSLVGGGPGEQYF.

Only a few counts were recorded for this clone. The V and J genes are TRBV6-1 and TRBJ2-1, with 7 bases identical to TRBD2. Germline assignment: CDR1 MNHNS and CDR2 SASEGT. Trimming at V came to 0 bases and at J to 8 bases, leaving 7 bases not matched to a gene. The CDR3 has 15 residues. The CDR3 protein is CASSEARAGAYEQFF. DNA of the CDR3: TGTGCCAGCAGTGAAGCGCGGGCGGGAGCTTATGAGCAGTTCTTC.

The table lists this clone with a count of one. The genes are TRBV5-5 and TRBJ2-5; D unresolved. This CDR3 region has 15 residues. Trimming pared 0 bases from V and 2 bases from J, leaving 11 bases between. CDR1 and CDR2 (germline): SGHKS, YYEKEE (reference sequence). The CDR3 spells CASSLAPSVQETQYF. The CDR3, as DNA: TGTGCCAGCAGCTTGGCCCCTTCAGTACAAGAGACCCAGTACTTC.

The CDR3 region has the DNA TGTGCCTGGAGGAAGGCGGGAGTTTCGTACGAGCAGTACTTC. This sequence encodes CAWRKAGVSYEQYF. This chain links TRBV30 with TRBJ2-7, with 7 bases aligning to TRBD2. V gave up 3 bases and J gave up 4 bases; unmatched junction bases: 9. Germline CDR1 is GTSNPN and CDR2 is SVGIG (reference sequence). The CDR3 sequence is 14 residues long.

The rearrangement uses TRBV7-6 and TRBJ2-1; 9 bases are shared with TRBD1. With V trimmed by 10 bases and J by 9 bases, 13 bases remained unmatched. The CDR3 runs to 14 residues. Germline-derived CDR1 and CDR2 are SGHVS and FNYEAQ. CDR3 sequence: CATHSGTGSREQFF. The CDR3 region has the DNA TGTGCCACTCACTCCGGGACAGGGAGTCGTGAGCAGTTCTTC.

J is TRBJ1-1 and V is TRBV5-6; D possibly corresponds to TRBD1 (6 bases). The CDR3 covers 18 residues. Trimming pared 1 base from V and 3 bases from J, leaving 22 bases between. Germline V gene lookup returns CDR1 SGHDT and CDR2 YYEEEE. In DNA form, the CDR3 reads TGTGCCAGCAGCTTGAAGGGGGACGGGGGGATAAGCGACACTGAAGCTTTCTTT. Its protein is CASSLKGDGGISDTEAFF. Looking up the rest from reference TRBV5-6 and TRBJ1-1 gives the full variable domain: DAGVTQSPTHLIKTRGQQVTLRCSPKSGHDTVSWYQQALGQGPQFIFQYYEEEERQRGNFPDRFSGHQFPNYSSELNVNALLLGDSALYLCASSLKGDGGISDTEAFFGQGTRLTVV.

The genes are TRBV30 and TRBJ2-2, with D perhaps matching TRBD1 (6 bases). In germline, CDR1 is GTSNPN, CDR2 SVGIG (reference sequence). The CDR3 loop spans 13 amino acids. V was cut by 6 bases and J by 6 bases, with 14 bases left in between. The CDR3 DNA is TGTGCCTGCCAGGGGTTCGGTGCCGGGGAGCTGTTTTTT. Protein: CACQGFGAGELFF.

This chain connects TRBV4-2 to TRBJ1-5; D is undetermined. Germline V CDR1 and CDR2: LGHNA, YNFKEQ. The length of the CDR3 is 14 residues. Trimming cost V 2 bases and J 6 bases, with 11 bases left between them. CDR3 in DNA: TGTGCCAGCAGCCAAATGCGGGTTACTCAGCCCCAGCATTTT. As protein: CASSQMRVTQPQHF.

The genes are TRBV7-2 and TRBJ1-4, with TRBD1 matching 8 bases. Germline assignment: CDR1 SGHTA and CDR2 FQGNSA. After removal of 4 bases from V and 0 bases from J, the junction contained 10 bases not matched to a gene. This CDR3 is 18 amino acids long. CDR3 DNA: TGTGCCAGCAGCTCCCGACAGGGGCTACGAGCAACTAATGAAAAACTGTTTTTT. Encoded protein: CASSSRQGLRATNEKLFF.

The chain has TRBV4-2 and TRBJ2-1; 11 positions match TRBD2. The J segment lost 2 bases and the V segment lost 4 bases, leaving 16 bases of the junction unmatched. The CDR3 loop spans 20 amino acids. Germline-derived CDR1 and CDR2 are LGHNA and YNFKEQ. The CDR3 spells CASSLKASGRTTLTYNEQFF. Written as DNA, the CDR3 is TGTGCCAGCAGCCTAAAGGCTAGCGGGAGGACAACCCTTACCTACAATGAGCAGTTCTTC.

J is TRBJ2-3 and V is TRBV11-2; 9 positions agree with TRBD1. This CDR3 has 16 residues. With V trimmed by 7 bases and J by 1 base, 9 bases remained unmatched. Germline V gene lookup returns CDR1 SGHAT and CDR2 FQNNGV. The CDR3 DNA is TGTGCCAGCACTCCTAGGGGACAGGGCGGCACAGATACGCAGTATTTT. This sequence encodes CASTPRGQGGTDTQYF.

J is TRBJ2-5 and V is TRBV15; 8 bases are shared with TRBD2. V lost 3 bases, J lost 5 bases, and 11 bases stayed unmatched. The V gene's germline CDR1 is LNHNV and CDR2 YYDKDF (reference sequence). There are 16 residues in the CDR3. The CDR3 DNA reads as TGTGCCACCAGCAGTCGGACTAGCTTAGGTCGGGAGACCCAGTACTTC. Encoded protein: CATSSRTSLGRETQYF.

The chain combines TRBV10-3 with TRBJ2-5; 9 nucleotides match TRBD1. The germline V gene has CDR1 ENHRY and CDR2 SYGVKD. Unmatched junction bases numbered 8, after V lost 4 bases and J lost 5 bases. The length of the CDR3 is 15 residues. The CDR3 DNA sequence: TGTGCCATCAGTGCTGCACAGGGGGCGGGGGAGACCCAGTACTTC. Its protein is CAISAAQGAGETQYF.

J is TRBJ2-3 and V is TRBV7-2, with a weak D call TRBD1 (5 bases). CDR3 length: 17 amino acids. The germline V gene encodes CDR1 SGHTA and CDR2 FQGNSA. V was pared by 1 base and J by 0 bases, with 14 bases between. The CDR3, as DNA: TGTGCCAGCAGCTTAGTCGGCGCAGGGCTTAGCACAGATACGCAGTATTTT. This codes for CASSLVGAGLSTDTQYF.

In its sample, this clone was seen once. The chain is built from TRBV7-9 and TRBJ2-7; 7 bases align to TRBD2. CDR1 and CDR2 from the germline V gene are SEHNR and FQNEAQ (reference sequence). V gave up 1 base and J gave up 3 bases; unmatched junction bases: 15. The CDR3 covers 18 residues. The CDR3 protein is CASSLVGTTFLESYEQYF. CDR3 nucleotides: TGTGCCAGCAGCTTAGTTGGGACTACCTTTCTGGAAAGCTACGAGCAGTACTTC.

The chain joins TRBV28 to TRBJ2-3, with TRBD1 identical over 8 bases. Trimming removed 5 bases from V and 4 bases from J; junction bases left unmatched: 8. The germline V gene encodes CDR1 MDHEN and CDR2 SYDVKM. The CDR3 extends over 15 amino acids. CDR3 in DNA: TGTGCCAGCAGTGAGGACAGGGCCGAGGCAGATACGCAGTATTTT. Protein: CASSEDRAEADTQYF.

The chain employs TRBV18 and TRBJ2-3, with 13 bases matching TRBD2. V lost 4 bases to trimming and J lost 6 bases; unmatched junction nucleotides: 4. In germline, CDR1 is KGHSH, CDR2 LQKENI. This CDR3 comprises 15 residues. The CDR3 loop reads CASSRTSGSADTQYF. The CDR3 DNA sequence: TGTGCCAGCTCACGGACTAGCGGGAGTGCGGATACGCAGTATTTT.

The CDR3 DNA follows: TGTGCCAGCAGCTGGGACAGAAATTCACCCCTCCACTTT. This translates into CASSWDRNSPLHF. The chain employs TRBV27 and TRBJ1-6; 7 positions match TRBD1. Germline CDR1 is MNHEY and CDR2 is SMNVEV (reference sequence). The CDR3 is 13 residues long. The J segment lost 7 bases and the V segment lost 6 bases, leaving 3 bases of the junction unmatched.

The J gene is TRBJ2-1, the V gene TRBV7-3, with a weak D call TRBD2 (6 bases). The CDR3 contains 14 residues. Germline CDR1 and CDR2: SGHTA and FQGTGA. V shed 1 base and J shed 10 bases, with 14 bases lying between them. CDR3 in amino acids: CASSLKSQSGEQFF. The CDR3 nucleotides read TGTGCCAGCAGCTTAAAAAGTCAGAGCGGGGAGCAGTTCTTC.

CDR3 residues: CATSRDSGPGLALKQFF. As DNA, the CDR3 is TGTGCCACCAGCAGAGATTCGGGTCCGGGACTAGCTTTGAAGCAGTTCTTC. The V and J genes are TRBV15 and TRBJ2-1, with 9 bases fitting TRBD2. The CDR3 contains 17 residues. Germline CDR1 and CDR2: LNHNV and YYDKDF (reference sequence). Trimming cost V 0 bases and J 11 bases; bases outside gene matches: 14.

The chain couples TRBV11-2 to TRBJ2-1; 12 bases fit TRBD2. Germline V CDR1 and CDR2: SGHAT, FQNNGV. The CDR3 extends over 15 amino acids. With 5 bases clipped from V and 6 bases from J, the junction kept 5 bases outside the gene matches. The CDR3 reads CASSKGLAGSNEQFF. Written as DNA, the CDR3 is TGTGCCAGCAGCAAAGGACTAGCGGGATCCAATGAGCAGTTCTTC.

The chain couples TRBV30 to TRBJ1-1; D is uncertain. Germline lookup yields CDR1 GTSNPN and CDR2 SVGIG (reference sequence). The length of the CDR3 is 16 residues. Trimming shortened V by 4 bases and J by 0 bases, and 18 bases separated the two germline ends. CDR3 region: CAWTLAGSGMNTEAFF. Here the CDR3 DNA reads TGTGCCTGGACTTTGGCAGGCTCCGGAATGAACACTGAAGCTTTCTTT. Full variable domain (rest looked up from reference TRBV30 and TRBJ1-1): SQTIHQWPATLVQPVGSPLSLECTVEGTSNPNLYWYRQAAGRGLQLLFYSVGIGQISSEVPQNLSASRPQDRQFILSSKKLLLSDSGFYLCAWTLAGSGMNTEAFFGQGTRLTVV.